This T cell receptor (beta chain) was sequenced during a study of cytomegalovirus exposure and HLA in healthy donors. Points from the study as a whole: The authors considered a cluster of highly shared sequence variants likely to be a sequencing artifact. Previously analyzed data showed that most TCR beta V segments were productive at a frequency of about 87% or about 30%. A later analysis by the authors found several of the most significant clusters apparently linked to common viral pathogens.

PCR was performed using 60 Vbeta and 13 Jbeta primers. Using immunoSEQ multiplex PCR, the repertoire was profiled, and TCRdb retains in-frame clones only, with some absent. In the table there are under 200,000 clones, 70% to 90% of which are singletons. About this clone: Its antigen is undetermined.

From germline, CDR1 is GTSNPN and CDR2 SVGIG (reference sequence). The CDR3 is made up of 14 amino acids. V gave up 7 bases and J gave up 5 bases; unmatched junction bases: 9. The sample comprised PBMCs. The V and J genes are TRBV30 and TRBJ2-3; TRBD2 matches 10 bases. This sequence originates from a woman in her late teens or twenties in good health and CMV-seropositive. The CDR3 sequence is CAFKRGGARDTQYF. CDR3 coding DNA: TGTGCCTTCAAGCGGGGGGGCGCGAGAGATACGCAGTATTTT. Variable domain in full (rest from reference TRBV30 and TRBJ2-3): SQTIHQWPATLVQPVGSPLSLECTVEGTSNPNLYWYRQAAGRGLQLLFYSVGIGQISSEVPQNLSASRPQDRQFILSSKKLLLSDSGFYLCAFKRGGARDTQYFGPGTRLTVL.